This entry describes one TCR beta chain. Its antigen is undetermined. The record originates from a study of cytomegalovirus exposure and HLA in healthy donors. Findings of the study overall: The authors judged a highly shared variant cluster likely a sequencing artifact. In vitro confirmation showed three CMV-associated chains to be CMV antigen specific.

Researchers ran the PCR with 60 Vbeta and 13 Jbeta primers. TCRdb's copy holds only in-frame clones and misses some; the assay was immunoSEQ multiplex PCR. This sample contains tens of thousands of clones. The germline V gene encodes CDR1 PRHDT and CDR2 FYEKMQ (reference sequence). V trimming: 4 bases; J trimming: 4 bases; junction bases outside the gene matches: 9. The CDR3 extends over 17 amino acids. The clonotype comes from a male donor in good health and CMV-seronegative. The specimen sequenced was PBMCs. The genes are TRBV13 and TRBJ2-1; 11 nucleotides align to TRBD2. The CDR3 region has the DNA TGTGCCAGCAGCTCAATTTCGGGACTAGCGGATTACAATGAGCAGTTCTTC. Amino acid sequence: CASSSISGLADYNEQFF.